These 9 T cell receptor beta chains were sequenced from one sample in a study of blood T cells in healthy people across ages. A sample-barcoded 5' primer and a J-beta primer mix were used in a second PCR of about 7 to 12 cycles. Each CDR3 protein gets one entry after TCRdb re-called the 5' RACE reads with MiXCR. The repertoire holds about 1.6 million distinct CDR3 sequences, with around 36% as singletons. Sequenced: blood. Receptors originate from a woman aged 30 to 39 in good health.

This clonotype has only a few counts. The CDR3: CASSLWDKPPYEQYF. CDR3 nucleotide sequence: TGTGCCAGCAGCTTATGGGACAAACCTCCCTACGAGCAGTACTTC. The chain recombines TRBV13 with TRBJ2-7; tentative D call: TRBD1 (6 bases). CDR1 and CDR2 (germline): PRHDT, FYEKMQ (reference sequence). With 2 bases removed from V and 2 bases from J, the gap between germline ends came to 13 bases. This CDR3 comprises 15 residues.

CDR3: CSVGDSWGYGYTF. CDR3 in DNA: TGCAGCGTTGGGGACAGTTGGGGATATGGCTACACCTTC. The V and J genes are TRBV29-1 and TRBJ1-2; 7 bases map to TRBD1. V trimming: 4 bases; J trimming: 5 bases; junction bases outside the gene matches: 7. Germline V gene lookup returns CDR1 SQVTM and CDR2 ANQGSEA. The CDR3 runs 13 residues.

The V call is TRBV14, the J call TRBJ1-2, with 7 nucleotides matching TRBD1. V was pared by 1 base and J by 0 bases, with 8 bases of the junction left unmatched. Germline CDR1 and CDR2: SGHDN and FVKESK. The CDR3 is 17 residues long. The CDR3 is CASSQGNYRGPNYGYTF. The CDR3 DNA reads TGTGCCAGCAGCCAAGGGAATTACAGGGGTCCTAACTATGGCTACACCTTC.

DNA of the CDR3: TGTGCCAGCAGCCGAGGGACACCGGTGGGGGCTAACTATGGCTACACCTTC. Its protein product is CASSRGTPVGANYGYTF. The chain uses TRBV6-1 and TRBJ1-2; TRBD1 is a possible D gene (6 bases). The CDR3 spans 17 residues. The germline V and J ends were trimmed by 6 bases and 0 bases, with 20 bases remaining between them. Germline loops: CDR1 MNHNS, CDR2 SASEGT.

This clonotype was counted a few times. The chain has TRBV4-2 and TRBJ2-1, with D perhaps matching TRBD2 (6 bases). This CDR3 is 17 amino acids long. CDR1 is LGHNA, CDR2 YNFKEQ, per germline. Deletions cut 3 bases from V and 2 bases from J, with 17 bases between. The CDR3 nucleotides are TGTGCCAGCAGCCACTACGACCGACTAGAGGCCTACAATGAGCAGTTCTTC. Protein sequence: CASSHYDRLEAYNEQFF.

The CDR3 here is CAAGQGNREQYF. As DNA, the CDR3 is TGTGCCGCGGGACAGGGTAACCGCGAGCAGTACTTC. This sequence joins TRBV7-9 and TRBJ2-5; 9 bases agree with TRBD1. The J call is doubtful: the DNA matches TRBJ2-7 better. Germline lookup yields CDR1 SEHNR and CDR2 FQNEAQ (reference sequence). The CDR3 covers 12 residues.

In this sample, this clonotype turned up once. The CDR3 nucleotides read TGCAGCGCCCGAGGGGGGCGCTCCTACAATGAGCAGTACTTC. Translation: CSARGGRSYNEQYF. V and J are TRBV29-1 and TRBJ2-1; either TRBD1 or TRBD2 may fit D (6 bases each). Near its end, the DNA agrees better with TRBJ2-7, so the J call may be wrong. Looked up from germline, CDR1 is SQVTM and CDR2 is ANQGSEA. The CDR3 spans 14 residues.

The chain is built from TRBV5-6 and TRBJ1-2; the match to TRBD1 covers 9 bases. V shed 0 bases, J shed 8 bases, and the junction held 14 bases outside the gene matches. The CDR3 totals 17 residues. Germline V gene data show CDR1 as SGHDT and CDR2 as YYEEEE. The CDR3 DNA sequence: TGTGCCAGCAGCTTGGAGTTCGGGGGACAGGGACCTTTAGGCTACACCTTC. Amino acids: CASSLEFGGQGPLGYTF.

This rearrangement joins TRBV27 to TRBJ1-4, with 9 bases lining up with TRBD1. Germline assignment: CDR1 MNHEY and CDR2 SMNVEV (reference sequence). J was trimmed by 5 bases and V by 2 bases; bases with no gene match: 6. There are 16 residues in the CDR3. For the CDR3, the DNA is TGTGCCAGCAGTTTAAGGTTAGGACAGGGGAATGAAAAACTGTTTTTT. As protein: CASSLRLGQGNEKLFF. The variable domain in full, with the rest retrieved from reference TRBV27 and TRBJ1-4, is EAQVTQNPRYLITVTGKKLTVTCSQNMNHEYMSWYRQDPGLGLRQIYYSMNVEVTDKGDVPEGYKVSRKEKRNFPLILESPSPNQTSLYFCASSLRLGQGNEKLFFGSGTQLSVL.